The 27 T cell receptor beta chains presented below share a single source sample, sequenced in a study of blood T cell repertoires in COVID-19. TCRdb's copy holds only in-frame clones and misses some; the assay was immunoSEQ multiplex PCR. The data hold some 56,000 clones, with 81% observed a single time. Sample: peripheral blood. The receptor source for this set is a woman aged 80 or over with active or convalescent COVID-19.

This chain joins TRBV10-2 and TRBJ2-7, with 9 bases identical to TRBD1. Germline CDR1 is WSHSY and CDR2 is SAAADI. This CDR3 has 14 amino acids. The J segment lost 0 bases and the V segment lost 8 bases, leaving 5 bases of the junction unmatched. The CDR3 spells CASGDRVSSYEQYF. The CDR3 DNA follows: TGCGCCAGCGGGGACAGGGTAAGCTCCTACGAGCAGTACTTC.

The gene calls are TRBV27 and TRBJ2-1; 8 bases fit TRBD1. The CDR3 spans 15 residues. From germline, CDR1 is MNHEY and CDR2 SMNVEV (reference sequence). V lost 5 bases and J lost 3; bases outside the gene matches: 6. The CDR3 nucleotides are TGTGCCAGCAGTCGCAGACAGGGGATCTACAATGAGCAGTTCTTC. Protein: CASSRRQGIYNEQFF.

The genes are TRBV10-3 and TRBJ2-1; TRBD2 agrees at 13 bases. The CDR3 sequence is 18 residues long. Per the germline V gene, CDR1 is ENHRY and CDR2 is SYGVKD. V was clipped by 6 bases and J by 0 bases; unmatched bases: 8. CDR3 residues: CAISGLAGATSSYNEQFF. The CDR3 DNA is TGTGCCATCAGCGGACTAGCGGGGGCTACGAGCTCCTACAATGAGCAGTTCTTC.

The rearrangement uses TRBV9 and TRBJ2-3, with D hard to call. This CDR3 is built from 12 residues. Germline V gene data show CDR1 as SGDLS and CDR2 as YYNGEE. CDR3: CASARATDTQYF. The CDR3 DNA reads TGTGCGAGCGCCCGAGCCACAGATACGCAGTATTTT.

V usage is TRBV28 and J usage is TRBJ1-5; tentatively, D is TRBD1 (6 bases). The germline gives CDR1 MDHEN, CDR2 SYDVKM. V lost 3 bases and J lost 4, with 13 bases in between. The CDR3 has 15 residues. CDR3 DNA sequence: TGTGCCAGCAGTTTTATCGGCAGGGGAAATCAGCCCCAGCATTTT. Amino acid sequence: CASSFIGRGNQPQHF.

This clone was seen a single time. The CDR3 here is CASSLETANTEAFF. CDR3 in DNA: TGTGCCAGCAGCCTGGAGACAGCGAACACTGAAGCTTTCTTT. The V call is TRBV4-2, the J call TRBJ1-1; the D gene is possibly TRBD1 (5 bases). Germline V gene data show CDR1 as LGHNA and CDR2 as YNFKEQ. The V gene lost 4 bases and the J gene lost 1 base, with 10 bases spanning the gap. CDR3 length: 14 amino acids.

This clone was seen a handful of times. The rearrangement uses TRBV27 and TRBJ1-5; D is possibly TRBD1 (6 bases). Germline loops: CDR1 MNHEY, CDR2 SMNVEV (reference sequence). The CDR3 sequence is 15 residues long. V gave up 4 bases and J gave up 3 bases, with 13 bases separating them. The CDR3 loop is CASSSFPGDNQPQHF. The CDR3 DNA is TGTGCCAGCAGTTCCTTTCCAGGGGACAATCAGCCCCAGCATTTT.

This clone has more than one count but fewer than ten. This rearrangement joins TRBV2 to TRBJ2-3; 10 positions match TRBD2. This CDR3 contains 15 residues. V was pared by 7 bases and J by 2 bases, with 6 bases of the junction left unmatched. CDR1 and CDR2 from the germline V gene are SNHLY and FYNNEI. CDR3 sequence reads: CASNGGLANTDTQYF. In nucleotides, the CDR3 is TGTGCCAGCAACGGGGGACTAGCGAACACAGATACGCAGTATTTT.

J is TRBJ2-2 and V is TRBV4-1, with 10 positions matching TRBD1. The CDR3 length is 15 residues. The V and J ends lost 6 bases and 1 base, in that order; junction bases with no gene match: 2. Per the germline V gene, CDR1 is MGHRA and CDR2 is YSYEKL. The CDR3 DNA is TGCGCCAGCAGACGGGACAGGGGGAACACCGGGGAGCTGTTTTTT. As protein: CASRRDRGNTGELFF.

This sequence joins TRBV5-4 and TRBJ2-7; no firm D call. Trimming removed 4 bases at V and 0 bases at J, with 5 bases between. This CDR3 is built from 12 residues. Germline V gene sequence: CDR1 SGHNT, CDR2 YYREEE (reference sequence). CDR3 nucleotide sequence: TGTGCCAGCAGCCACAACTCCTACGAGCAGTACTTC. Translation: CASSHNSYEQYF.

The CDR3 loop is CASSRDPGQGLTGELFF. The CDR3, as DNA: TGTGCCAGCAGCAGGGATCCGGGACAGGGATTAACCGGGGAGCTGTTTTTT. V gene TRBV9 combines with J gene TRBJ2-2; 9 nucleotides match TRBD1. Germline loops: CDR1 SGDLS, CDR2 YYNGEE. The CDR3 has 17 amino acids. V was pared by 4 bases and J by 5 bases, with 12 bases of the junction left unmatched.

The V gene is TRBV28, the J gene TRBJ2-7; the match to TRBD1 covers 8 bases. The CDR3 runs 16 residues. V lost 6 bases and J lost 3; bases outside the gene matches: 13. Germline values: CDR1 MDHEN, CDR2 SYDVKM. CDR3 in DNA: TGTGCCAGCAGCCCTCTCCGGGGACAGGACTTCTACGAGCAGTACTTC. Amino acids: CASSPLRGQDFYEQYF.

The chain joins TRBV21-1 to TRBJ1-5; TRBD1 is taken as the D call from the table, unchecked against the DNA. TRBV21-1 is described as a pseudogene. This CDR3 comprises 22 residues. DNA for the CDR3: TGTCCCAGCCATAAAAAACAACACGACAGGGGGCGCTCGACATATAGCAATCAGCCCCAGCATTTT. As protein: CPSHKKQHDRGRSTYSNQPQHF.

The CDR3 loop reads CASSWTGGLEKLFF. The DNA of the CDR3 is TGTGCCAGCAGCTGGACAGGGGGCCTTGAAAAACTGTTTTTT. The chain uses TRBV5-6 and TRBJ1-4; 11 bases align to TRBD1. The V segment lost 3 bases and the J segment 7 bases; nucleotides outside the gene matches: 2. The CDR3 consists of 14 residues. Germline V gene sequence: CDR1 SGHDT, CDR2 YYEEEE.

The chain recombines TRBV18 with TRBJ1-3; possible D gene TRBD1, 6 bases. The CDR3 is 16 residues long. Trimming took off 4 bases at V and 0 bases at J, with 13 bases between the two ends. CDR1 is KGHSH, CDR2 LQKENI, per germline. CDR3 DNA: TGTGCCAGCTCACTACTGACAGGAAGCTCTGGAAACACCATATATTTT. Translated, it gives CASSLLTGSSGNTIYF.

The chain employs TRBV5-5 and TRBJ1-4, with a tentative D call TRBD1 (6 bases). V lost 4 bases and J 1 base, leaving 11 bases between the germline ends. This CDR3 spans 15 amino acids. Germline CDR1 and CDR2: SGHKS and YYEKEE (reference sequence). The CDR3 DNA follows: TGTGCCAGCAGCCCCTGGACAGAAACTAATGAAAAACTGTTTTTT. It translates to CASSPWTETNEKLFF.

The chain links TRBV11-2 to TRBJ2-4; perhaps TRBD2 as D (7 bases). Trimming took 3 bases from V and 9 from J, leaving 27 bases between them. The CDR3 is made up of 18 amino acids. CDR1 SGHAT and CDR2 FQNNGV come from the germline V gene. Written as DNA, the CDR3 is TGTGCCAGCAGCTTTACTGCTTCTGCGGGGGCTCTGGGTGTCATTCAGTACTTC. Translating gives CASSFTASAGALGVIQYF.

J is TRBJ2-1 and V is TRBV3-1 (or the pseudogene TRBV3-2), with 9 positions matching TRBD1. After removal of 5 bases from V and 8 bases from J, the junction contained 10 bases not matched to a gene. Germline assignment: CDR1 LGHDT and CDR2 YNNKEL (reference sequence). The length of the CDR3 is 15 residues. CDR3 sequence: CASSTTGGTHHEQFF. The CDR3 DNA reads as TGTGCCAGCAGCACGACAGGGGGGACACACCATGAGCAGTTCTTC.

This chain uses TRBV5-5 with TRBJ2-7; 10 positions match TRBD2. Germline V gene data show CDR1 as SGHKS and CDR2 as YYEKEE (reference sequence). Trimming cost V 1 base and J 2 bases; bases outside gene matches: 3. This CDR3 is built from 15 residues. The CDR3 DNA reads TGTGCCAGCAGCTTGATTCTAGCGGGGGCCTACGAGCAGTACTTC. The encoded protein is CASSLILAGAYEQYF.

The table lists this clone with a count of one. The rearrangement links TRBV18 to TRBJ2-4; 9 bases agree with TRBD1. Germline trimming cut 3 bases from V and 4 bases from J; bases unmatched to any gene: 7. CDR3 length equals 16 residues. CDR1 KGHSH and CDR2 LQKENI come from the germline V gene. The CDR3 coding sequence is TGTGCCAGCTCACCCCCTGAGGGGACAGGGAAAAACATTCAGTACTTC. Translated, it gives CASSPPEGTGKNIQYF.

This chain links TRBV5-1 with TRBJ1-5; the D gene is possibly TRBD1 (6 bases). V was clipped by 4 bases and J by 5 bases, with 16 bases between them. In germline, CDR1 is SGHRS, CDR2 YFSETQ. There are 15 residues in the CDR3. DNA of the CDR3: TGCGCCAGCAGCGGGCAAACAGGGACGCATCAGCCCCAGCATTTT. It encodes CASSGQTGTHQPQHF. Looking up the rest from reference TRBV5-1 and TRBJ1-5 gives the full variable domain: KAGVTQTPRYLIKTRGQQVTLSCSPISGHRSVSWYQQTPGQGLQFLFEYFSETQRNKGNFPGRFSGRQFSNSRSEMNVSTLELGDSALYLCASSGQTGTHQPQHFGDGTRLSIL.

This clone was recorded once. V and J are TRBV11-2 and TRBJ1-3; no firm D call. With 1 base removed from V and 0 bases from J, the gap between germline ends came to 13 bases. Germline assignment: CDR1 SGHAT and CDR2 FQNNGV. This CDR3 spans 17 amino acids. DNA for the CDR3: TGTGCCAGCAGCTTAGGTCCCGGCGGCTACTCTGGAAACACCATATATTTT. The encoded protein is CASSLGPGGYSGNTIYF.

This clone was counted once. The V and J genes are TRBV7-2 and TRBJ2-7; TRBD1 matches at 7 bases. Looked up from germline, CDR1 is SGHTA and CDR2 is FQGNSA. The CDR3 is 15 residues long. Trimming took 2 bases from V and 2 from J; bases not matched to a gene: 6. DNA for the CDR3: TGTGCCAGCAGCTTACATGGGACAGCGACCTACGAGCAGTACTTC. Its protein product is CASSLHGTATYEQYF.

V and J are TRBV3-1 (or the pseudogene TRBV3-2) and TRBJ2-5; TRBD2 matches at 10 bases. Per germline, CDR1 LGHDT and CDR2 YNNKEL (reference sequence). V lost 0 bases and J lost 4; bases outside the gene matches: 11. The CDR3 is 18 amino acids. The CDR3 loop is CASSQDRLAGARGETQYF. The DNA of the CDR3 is TGTGCCAGCAGCCAAGACAGGCTAGCGGGGGCACGGGGAGAGACCCAGTACTTC.

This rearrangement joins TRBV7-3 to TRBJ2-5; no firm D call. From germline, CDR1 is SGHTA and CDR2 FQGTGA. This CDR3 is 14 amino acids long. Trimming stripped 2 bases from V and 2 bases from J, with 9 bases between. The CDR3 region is CASSLGFGQETQYF. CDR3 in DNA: TGTGCCAGCAGCTTAGGTTTCGGTCAAGAGACCCAGTACTTC.

CDR3 nucleotides: TGTGCCAGCAGATATCCGGGACAGGGATATGGCTACACCTTC. It encodes CASRYPGQGYGYTF. The chain employs TRBV7-2 and TRBJ1-2, with 9 nucleotides matching TRBD1. CDR1 is SGHTA, CDR2 FQGNSA, per germline. V lost 6 bases, J lost 5 bases, and 7 bases stayed unmatched. The CDR3 length is 14 residues.

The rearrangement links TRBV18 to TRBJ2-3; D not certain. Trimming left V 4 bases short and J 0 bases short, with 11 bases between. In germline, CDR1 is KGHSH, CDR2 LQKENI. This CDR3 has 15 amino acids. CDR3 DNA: TGTGCCAGCTCACTCGCAGATCCTAGCACAGATACGCAGTATTTT. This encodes CASSLADPSTDTQYF.